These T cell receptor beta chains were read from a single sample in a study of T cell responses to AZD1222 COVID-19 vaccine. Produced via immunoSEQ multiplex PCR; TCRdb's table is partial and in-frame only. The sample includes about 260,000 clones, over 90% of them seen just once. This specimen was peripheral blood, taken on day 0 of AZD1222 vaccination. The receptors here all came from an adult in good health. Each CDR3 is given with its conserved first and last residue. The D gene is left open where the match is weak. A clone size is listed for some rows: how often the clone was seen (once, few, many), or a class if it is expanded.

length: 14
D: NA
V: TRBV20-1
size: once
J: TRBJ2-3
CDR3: CSASTGSGTDTQYF
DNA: TGCAGTGCTAGTACAGGGTCAGGAACAGATACGCAGTATTTT

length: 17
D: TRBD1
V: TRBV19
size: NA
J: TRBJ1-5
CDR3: CASSISQGARGNQPQHF
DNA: TGTGCCAGTAGTATTTCCCAGGGGGCCCGAGGCAATCAGCCCCAGCATTTT

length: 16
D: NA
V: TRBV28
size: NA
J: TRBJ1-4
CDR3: CASSFHNAGNNEKLFF
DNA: TGTGCCAGCAGTTTCCATAATGCGGGAAATAATGAAAAACTGTTTTTT

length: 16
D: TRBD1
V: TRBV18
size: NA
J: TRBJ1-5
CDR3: CASSPRGQGGNQPQHF
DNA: TGTGCCAGCTCACCACGAGGGCAGGGGGGCAATCAGCCCCAGCATTTT

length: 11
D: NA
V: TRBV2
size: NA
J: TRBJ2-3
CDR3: CASSYTDTQYF
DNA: TGTGCCAGCAGCTACACAGATACGCAGTATTTT

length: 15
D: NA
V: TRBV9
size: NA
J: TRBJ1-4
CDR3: CASSKYATTNEKLFF
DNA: TGTGCCAGCAGTAAATACGCAACAACTAATGAAAAACTGTTTTTT

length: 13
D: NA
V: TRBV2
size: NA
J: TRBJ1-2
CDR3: CASSETGPGGYTF
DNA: TGTGCCAGCAGTGAAACAGGGCCGGGCGGCTACACCTTC

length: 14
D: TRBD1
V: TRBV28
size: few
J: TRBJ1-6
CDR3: CASSFTGAVSPLHF
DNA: TGTGCCAGCAGTTTTACAGGGGCGGTTTCACCCCTCCACTTT

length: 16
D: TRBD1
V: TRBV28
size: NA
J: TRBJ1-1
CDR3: CASHWETGKVNTEAFF
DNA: TGTGCCAGCCATTGGGAGACAGGGAAGGTGAACACTGAAGCTTTCTTT

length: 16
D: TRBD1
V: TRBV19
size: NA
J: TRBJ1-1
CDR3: CASKDRGSTGGPEAFF
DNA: TGTGCCAGTAAAGACAGGGGGTCTACCGGGGGCCCTGAAGCTTTCTTT

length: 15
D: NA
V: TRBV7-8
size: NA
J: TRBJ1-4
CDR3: CASSPEWAPNEKLFF
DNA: TGTGCCAGCAGCCCGGAATGGGCACCGAATGAAAAACTGTTTTTT

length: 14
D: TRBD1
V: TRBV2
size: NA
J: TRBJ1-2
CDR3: CASSEATRTGGYTF
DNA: TGTGCCAGCAGTGAAGCTACTCGGACAGGTGGCTACACCTTC

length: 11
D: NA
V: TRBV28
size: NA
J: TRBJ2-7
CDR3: CATRKTYEQYF
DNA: TGTGCCACCCGAAAGACCTACGAGCAGTACTTC

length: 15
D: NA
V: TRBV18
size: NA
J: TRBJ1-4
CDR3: CASSPKLAANEKLFF
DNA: TGTGCCAGCTCACCAAAGTTAGCAGCAAATGAAAAACTGTTTTTT

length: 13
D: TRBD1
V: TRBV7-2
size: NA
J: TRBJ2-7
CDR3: CASSFGTGYEQYF
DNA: TGTGCCAGCAGCTTCGGGACAGGCTACGAGCAGTACTTC

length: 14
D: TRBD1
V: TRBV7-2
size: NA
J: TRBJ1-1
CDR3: CASSLRQGGTEAFF
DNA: TGTGCCAGCAGCTTACGACAGGGGGGTACTGAAGCTTTCTTT

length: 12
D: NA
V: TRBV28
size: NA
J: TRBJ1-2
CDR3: CASSLGPQGYTF
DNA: TGTGCCAGCAGTTTGGGCCCTCAGGGCTACACCTTC

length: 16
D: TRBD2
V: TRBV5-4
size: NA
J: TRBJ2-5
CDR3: CASSLAVAGGGRAQYF
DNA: TGTGCCAGCAGCTTGGCCGTGGCGGGGGGGGGCAGGGCCCAGTACTTC

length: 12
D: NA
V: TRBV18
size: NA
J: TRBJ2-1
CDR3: CASSPASGEQFF
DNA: TGTGCCAGCTCACCCGCTAGTGGTGAGCAGTTCTTC

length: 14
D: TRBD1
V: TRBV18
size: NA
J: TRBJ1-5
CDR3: CASSRDREGQPQHF
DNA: TGTGCCAGCTCACGGGACAGGGAGGGCCAGCCCCAGCATTTT

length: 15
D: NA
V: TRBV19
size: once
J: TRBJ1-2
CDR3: CASSPGGARGSGYTF
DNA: TGTGCCAGTAGTCCCGGCGGGGCGAGGGGGAGCGGCTACACCTTC

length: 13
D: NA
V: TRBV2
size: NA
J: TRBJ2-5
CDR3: CASGPLQQETQYF
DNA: TGTGCCAGCGGGCCTCTGCAGCAAGAGACCCAGTACTTC

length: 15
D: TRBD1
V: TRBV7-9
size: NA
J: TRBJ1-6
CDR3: CASSPDRGGFSPLHF
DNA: TGTGCCAGCAGCCCGGACAGGGGCGGTTTCTCACCCCTCCACTTT

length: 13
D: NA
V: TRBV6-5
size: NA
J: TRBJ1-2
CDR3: CASTRGSNYGYTF
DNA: TGTGCCAGCACTAGAGGGTCTAACTATGGCTACACCTTC

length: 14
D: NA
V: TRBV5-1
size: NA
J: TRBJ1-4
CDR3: CASSREGVGEKLFF
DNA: TGCGCCAGCAGCCGGGAGGGGGTGGGTGAAAAACTGTTTTTT

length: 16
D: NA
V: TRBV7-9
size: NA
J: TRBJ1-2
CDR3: CASSPGWADRTNGYTF
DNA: TGTGCCAGCAGCCCCGGTTGGGCGGATAGAACTAATGGCTACACCTTC

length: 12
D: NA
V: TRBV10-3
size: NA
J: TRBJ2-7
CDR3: CAISEGPNEQYF
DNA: TGTGCCATCAGTGAGGGGCCCAACGAGCAGTACTTC

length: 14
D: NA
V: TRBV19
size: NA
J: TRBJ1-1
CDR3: CASSPREWNTEAFF
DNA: TGTGCCAGTAGTCCTCGGGAATGGAACACTGAAGCTTTCTTT

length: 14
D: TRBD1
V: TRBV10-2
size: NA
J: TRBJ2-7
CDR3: CASSRQGVRYEQYF
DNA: TGCGCCAGCAGTAGACAGGGAGTGAGGTACGAGCAGTACTTC

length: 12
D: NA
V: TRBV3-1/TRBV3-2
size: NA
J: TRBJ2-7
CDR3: CASSRGDYEQYF
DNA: TGTGCCAGCTCCCGGGGAGACTACGAGCAGTACTTC

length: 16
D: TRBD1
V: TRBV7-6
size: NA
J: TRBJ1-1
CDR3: CASSFQLGTGNTEAFF
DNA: TGTGCCAGCAGCTTCCAACTCGGGACAGGGAACACTGAAGCTTTCTTT

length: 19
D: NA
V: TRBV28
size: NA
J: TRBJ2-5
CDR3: CASRTKSNRLTGYQETQYF
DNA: TGTGCCAGCAGGACCAAAAGTAACCGGTTGACTGGGTACCAAGAGACCCAGTACTTC

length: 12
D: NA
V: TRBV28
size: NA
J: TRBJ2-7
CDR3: CASSLNHYEQYF
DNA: TGTGCCAGCAGCCTAAACCATTACGAGCAGTACTTC

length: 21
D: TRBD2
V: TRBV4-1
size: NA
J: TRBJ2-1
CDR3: CASSQDRLAGGRLASYNEQFF
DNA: TGCGCCAGCAGCCAAGATAGGCTAGCGGGAGGGCGGTTGGCCTCCTACAATGAGCAGTTCTTC

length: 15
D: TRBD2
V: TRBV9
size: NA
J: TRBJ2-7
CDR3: CASSPEGGRFNEQYF
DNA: TGTGCCAGCAGCCCAGAGGGCGGGAGGTTCAACGAGCAGTACTTC

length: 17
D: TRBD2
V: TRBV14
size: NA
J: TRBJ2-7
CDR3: CASSQVALAGFALEQYF
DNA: TGTGCCAGCAGCCAAGTCGCACTAGCGGGGTTTGCTTTGGAGCAGTACTTC

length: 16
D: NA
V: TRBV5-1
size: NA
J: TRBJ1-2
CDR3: CASSLASGAWNYGYTF
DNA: TGCGCCAGCAGCTTGGCCTCGGGGGCGTGGAACTATGGCTACACCTTC

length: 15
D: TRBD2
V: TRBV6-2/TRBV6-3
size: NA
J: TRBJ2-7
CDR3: CASSPLGLAGHEQYF
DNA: TGTGCCAGCAGTCCGTTGGGACTAGCGGGTCACGAGCAGTACTTC

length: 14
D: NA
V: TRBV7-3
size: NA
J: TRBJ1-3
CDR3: CASSRSGSGNTIYF
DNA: TGTGCCAGCAGCAGATCAGGCTCTGGAAACACCATATATTTT

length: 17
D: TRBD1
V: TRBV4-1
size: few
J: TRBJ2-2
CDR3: CASSQDGRGPITGELFF
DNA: TGCGCCAGCAGCCAAGACGGCAGGGGGCCGATCACCGGGGAGCTGTTTTTT

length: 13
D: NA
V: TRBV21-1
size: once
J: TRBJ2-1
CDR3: CASKSSSSHEQFF
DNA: TGTGCCAGCAAGTCCTCTAGTTCTCATGAGCAGTTCTTC

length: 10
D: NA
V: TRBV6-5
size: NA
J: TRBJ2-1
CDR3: CASSYNEQFF
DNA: TGTGCCAGCAGTTACAATGAGCAGTTCTTC

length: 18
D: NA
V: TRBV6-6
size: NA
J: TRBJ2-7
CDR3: CASSRNLRSRGAAYEQYF
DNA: TGTGCCAGCAGTCGCAACTTACGGAGTAGGGGGGCAGCCTACGAGCAGTACTTC

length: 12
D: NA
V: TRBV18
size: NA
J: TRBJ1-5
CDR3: CASSSNNQPQHF
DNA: TGTGCCAGCTCATCTAACAATCAGCCCCAGCATTTT

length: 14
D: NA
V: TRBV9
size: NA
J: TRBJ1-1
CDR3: CASSVATGVEEAFF
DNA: TGTGCCAGCAGCGTAGCTACGGGGGTGGAAGAAGCTTTCTTT

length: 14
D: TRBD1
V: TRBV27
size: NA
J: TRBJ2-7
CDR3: CASSPGQGPNEQYF
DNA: TGTGCCAGCAGTCCCGGACAGGGGCCCAACGAGCAGTACTTC

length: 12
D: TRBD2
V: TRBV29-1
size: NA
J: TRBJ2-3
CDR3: CSVGGGSDTQYF
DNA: TGCAGCGTCGGGGGGGGGTCAGATACGCAGTATTTT

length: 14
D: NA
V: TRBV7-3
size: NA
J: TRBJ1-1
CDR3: CASSPRQGGTEAFF
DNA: TGTGCCAGCAGCCCCCGGCAGGGAGGAACTGAAGCTTTCTTT

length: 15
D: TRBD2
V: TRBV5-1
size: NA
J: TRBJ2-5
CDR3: CASSPGRGGSETQYF
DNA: TGCGCCAGCAGCCCCGGGCGGGGGGGATCGGAGACCCAGTACTTC

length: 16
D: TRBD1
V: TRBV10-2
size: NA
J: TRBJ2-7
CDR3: CASTSIRTGGMDEQYF
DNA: TGCGCCAGCACCAGCATACGGACAGGGGGCATGGACGAGCAGTACTTC

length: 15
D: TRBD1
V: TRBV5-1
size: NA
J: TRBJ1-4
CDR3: CASSLLTGSNEKLFF
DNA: TGCGCCAGCAGCTTGTTGACAGGGAGTAATGAAAAACTGTTTTTT

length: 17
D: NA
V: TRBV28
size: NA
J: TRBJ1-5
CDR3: CASSPASVGSSNQPQHF
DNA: TGTGCCAGCAGTCCCGCATCAGTGGGCAGTAGCAATCAGCCCCAGCATTTT

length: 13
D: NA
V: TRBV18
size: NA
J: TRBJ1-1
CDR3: CASSRQTETEAFF
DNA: TGTGCCAGCTCCCGCCAGACGGAAACTGAAGCTTTCTTT

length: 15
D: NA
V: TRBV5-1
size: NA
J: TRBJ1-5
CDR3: CASSLDGDRNQPQHF
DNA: TGCGCCAGCAGCTTGGATGGGGATCGCAATCAGCCCCAGCATTTT

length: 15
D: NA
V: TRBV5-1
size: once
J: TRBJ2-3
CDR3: CASSLEPLQADTQYF
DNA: TGCGCCAGCAGCTTGGAGCCCCTGCAGGCAGATACGCAGTATTTT

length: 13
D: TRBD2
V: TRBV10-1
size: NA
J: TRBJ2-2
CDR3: CASARTSPGELFF
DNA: TGCGCCAGCGCCCGGACTAGTCCGGGGGAGCTGTTTTTT

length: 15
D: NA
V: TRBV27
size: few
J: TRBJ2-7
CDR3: CASSLSNRASYEQYF
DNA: TGTGCCAGCAGTTTATCGAACAGGGCCTCCTACGAGCAGTACTTC